Each of the 27 T cell receptor beta chains below was sequenced from the same sample in a study of blood T cell repertoires in COVID-19. Repertoires were generated with immunoSEQ multiplex PCR, while TCRdb's copy carries only in-frame clones and drops some. There are approximately 120,000 clones in the sample; over 70% occur only once, and 5.5% to 8% lies in the top ten. The sample consisted of peripheral blood. These receptors originate from a woman in her 50s with acute or convalescent COVID-19.

This chain links TRBV3-1 (or the pseudogene TRBV3-2) with TRBJ1-2; perhaps TRBD1 as D (5 bases). CDR3 length: 15 residues. Germline V gene data show CDR1 as LGHDT and CDR2 as YNNKEL (reference sequence). The ends were cut back, 1 base at V and 2 bases at J, with 11 bases in the middle. This CDR3 is CASSQGGGGNYGYTF. The CDR3 coding sequence is TGTGCCAGCAGCCAAGGGGGCGGCGGCAACTATGGCTACACCTTC.

The CDR3 sequence is CASMGRSSYEQYF. CDR3 nucleotide sequence: TGTGCCAGCATGGGCAGAAGCTCCTACGAGCAGTACTTC. The rearrangement links TRBV12-3 or TRBV12-4 to TRBJ2-7; D gene ambiguous. The CDR3 loop spans 13 amino acids. V was shortened by 7 bases and J by 0 bases, with 10 bases between the two germline ends.

The chain couples TRBV24-1 to TRBJ2-5; 8 bases line up with TRBD2. CDR3 length: 15 amino acids. V was clipped by 3 bases and J by 5 bases; unmatched bases: 7. In germline, CDR1 is KGHDR, CDR2 SFDVKD. CDR3 sequence (DNA): TGTGCCACCAGTGATCCCGGGACTAGTGGGGAGACCCAGTACTTC. Translating it yields CATSDPGTSGETQYF.

The chain links TRBV9 to TRBJ2-2; D possibly corresponds to TRBD2 (6 bases). CDR3 length: 14 amino acids. CDR1 and CDR2 (germline): SGDLS, YYNGEE. V was cut by 4 bases and J by 4 bases, with 11 bases left in between. DNA of the CDR3: TGTGCCAGCAGCTTGGGACTTGGCACCGGGGAGCTGTTTTTT. Translating it yields CASSLGLGTGELFF.

This chain connects TRBV5-1 to TRBJ2-1; D is possibly TRBD2 (8 bases). This CDR3 is built from 16 residues. V was cut by 6 bases and J by 2 bases, with 18 bases left in between. The germline gives CDR1 SGHRS, CDR2 YFSETQ. CDR3 sequence reads: CASNRGRGVPYNEQFF. DNA of the CDR3: TGCGCCAGCAATAGGGGGCGGGGGGTACCCTACAATGAGCAGTTCTTC.

V is TRBV12-5 and J is TRBJ1-6; possibly TRBD1 for D (6 bases). The length of the CDR3 is 13 residues. Looked up from germline, CDR1 is LGHNT and CDR2 is FRNRAP. V was pared by 5 bases and J by 8 bases, with 10 bases between. The CDR3 coding sequence is TGTGCTAGTGGTCCTCGACAGGATTCACCCCTCCACTTT. Translating it yields CASGPRQDSPLHF.

This chain connects TRBV24-1 to TRBJ2-1; possible D gene TRBD1, 5 bases. The V gene's germline CDR1 is KGHDR and CDR2 SFDVKD. Trimming stripped 3 bases from V and 7 bases from J, with 6 bases between. This CDR3 contains 12 residues. The CDR3 protein is CATSDPGNEQFF. For the CDR3, the DNA is TGTGCCACCAGTGATCCAGGGAATGAGCAGTTCTTC.

CDR3 in amino acids: CASFDTGGTEAFF. The CDR3 bases are TGTGCCAGCTTTGATACAGGGGGCACTGAAGCTTTCTTT. The chain joins TRBV5-8 to TRBJ1-1; TRBD1 agrees at 8 bases. The CDR3 has 13 amino acids. Losses at the gene ends were 7 bases for V and 4 bases for J; bases not matched to a gene: 6. The V gene's germline CDR1 is SGHTS and CDR2 YDEGEE. Combining the CDR3 with reference TRBV5-8 and TRBJ1-1 gives the whole variable domain EAGVTQSPTHLIKTRGQQATLRCSPISGHTSVYWYQQALGLGLQFLLWYDEGEERNRGNFPPRFSGRQFPNYSSELNVNALELEDSALYLCASFDTGGTEAFFGQGTRLTVV.

This chain joins TRBV6-6 and TRBJ1-2, with a weak D call TRBD1 (6 bases). Trimming removed 5 bases at V and 4 bases at J, with 14 bases between. Germline assignment: CDR1 MNHNY and CDR2 SVGAGI (reference sequence). The CDR3 extends over 14 amino acids. CDR3 sequence: CASSLDQGPYGYTF. CDR3 bases: TGTGCCAGCAGTCTAGATCAGGGGCCCTATGGCTACACCTTC.

This sequence joins TRBV3-1 (or the pseudogene TRBV3-2) and TRBJ1-6, with a possible D match to TRBD1 (5 bases). V dropped 1 base and J dropped 4 bases, with 11 bases sitting between them. The V gene's germline CDR1 is LGHDT and CDR2 YNNKEL (reference sequence). The CDR3 consists of 16 residues. CDR3 sequence: CASSQAQGRYNSPLHF. The CDR3 region has the DNA TGTGCCAGCAGCCAAGCTCAGGGCCGTTATAATTCACCCCTCCACTTT.

The chain recombines TRBV6-5 with TRBJ2-1; 11 bases fit TRBD1. The CDR3 consists of 14 residues. Germline assignment: CDR1 MNHEY and CDR2 SVGAGI. The junction had 6 bases not matched to a gene; V was cut back by 5 bases and J by 9 bases. Here the CDR3 reads CASSTGQGASEQFF. The CDR3 nucleotides are TGTGCCAGCAGTACTGGACAGGGGGCGAGTGAGCAGTTCTTC.

The chain recombines TRBV20-1 with TRBJ1-2; D ambiguous. Germline CDR1 DFQATT, CDR2 SNEGSKA (reference sequence). The CDR3 loop spans 13 amino acids. The V end lost 3 bases, the J end lost 8 bases, and 16 bases lay between the germline ends. This CDR3 is CSASTGRPEGYTF. DNA of the CDR3: TGCAGTGCTAGTACGGGTCGACCAGAGGGCTACACCTTC.

The sample holds one count of this clone. The chain carries TRBV11-3 and TRBJ1-3; D gene uncertain. Germline CDR1 and CDR2: SGHNT and YENEEA. CDR3 length: 15 amino acids. The V end lost 4 bases, the J end lost 8 bases, and 18 bases lay between the germline ends. CDR3 nucleotides: TGTGCCAGCAGCTCATCCCACAGTTTCCGCGACACCATATATTTT. It translates to CASSSSHSFRDTIYF.

The rearrangement links TRBV7-3 to TRBJ2-3; D possibly corresponds to TRBD2 (6 bases). Between the trimmed V and J ends, which lost 5 bases and 2 bases, there was a span of 11 bases. The CDR3 sequence is 14 residues long. Germline V gene lookup returns CDR1 SGHTA and CDR2 FQGTGA. CDR3 in amino acids: CASSALGLTDTQYF. CDR3 nucleotides: TGTGCCAGCAGCGCCTTGGGACTCACAGATACGCAGTATTTT.

The genes are TRBV6-1 and TRBJ1-6; perhaps TRBD1 as D (5 bases). V was cut by 6 bases and J by 7 bases, with 13 bases left in between. The CDR3 has 14 residues. The germline gives CDR1 MNHNS, CDR2 SASEGT. DNA of the CDR3: TGTGCCAGCAGGCCACAGGCAGGCAATTCACCCCTCCACTTT. Amino acid sequence: CASRPQAGNSPLHF.

This chain joins TRBV5-4 and TRBJ2-1; 11 nucleotides match TRBD1. In germline, CDR1 is SGHNT, CDR2 YYREEE (reference sequence). Unmatched junction bases numbered 2, after V lost 3 bases and J lost 6 bases. CDR3 length: 14 amino acids. Written as DNA, the CDR3 is TGTGCCAGCAGCTGGGGGACAGGGGGCAATGAGCAGTTCTTC. Amino acids: CASSWGTGGNEQFF. Supplemented by reference TRBV5-4 and TRBJ2-1, the full variable domain reads ETGVTQSPTHLIKTRGQQVTLRCSSQSGHNTVSWYQQALGQGPQFIFQYYREEENGRGNFPPRFSGLQFPNYSSELNVNALELDDSALYLCASSWGTGGNEQFFGPGTRLTVL.

The chain uses TRBV30 and TRBJ1-5; TRBD1 matches at 8 bases. This CDR3 region has 13 residues. J lost 6 bases, V lost 0 bases, and 1 base had no gene match. CDR1 is GTSNPN, CDR2 SVGIG, per germline (reference sequence). The CDR3 region is CAWSVDRAQPQHF. Here the CDR3 DNA reads TGTGCCTGGAGTGTGGACAGGGCTCAGCCCCAGCATTTT. The whole variable domain, remainder taken from reference TRBV30 and TRBJ1-5, is SQTIHQWPATLVQPVGSPLSLECTVEGTSNPNLYWYRQAAGRGLQLLFYSVGIGQISSEVPQNLSASRPQDRQFILSSKKLLLSDSGFYLCAWSVDRAQPQHFGDGTRLSIL.

This clone was observed a few times. The chain links TRBV7-6 to TRBJ1-6; 8 nucleotides line up with TRBD1. The CDR3 spans 17 residues. Germline V gene lookup returns CDR1 SGHVS and CDR2 FNYEAQ. The junction had 6 bases not matched to a gene; V was cut back by 0 bases and J by 5 bases. For the CDR3, the DNA is TGTGCCAGCAGCTTAGCCCCGGGACAGGCTAATAATTCACCCCTCCACTTT. It codes for CASSLAPGQANNSPLHF. Together with reference TRBV7-6 and TRBJ1-6, the CDR3 gives the full variable domain: GAGVSQSPRYKVTKRGQDVALRCDPISGHVSLYWYRQALGQGPEFLTYFNYEAQQDKSGLPNDRFSAERPEGSISTLTIQRTEQRDSAMYRCASSLAPGQANNSPLHFGNGTRLTVT.

CDR3 DNA: TGTGCCAGCAGCCACAACTCCGGGGAGCTGTTTTTT. Its protein is CASSHNSGELFF. V and J are TRBV3-1 (or the pseudogene TRBV3-2) and TRBJ2-2; D unclear. V lost 3 bases and J 6 bases, leaving 5 bases between the germline ends. The CDR3 spans 12 residues. In germline, CDR1 is LGHDT, CDR2 YNNKEL (reference sequence).

This chain uses TRBV6-6 with TRBJ1-1; TRBD1 aligns across 8 bases. Germline CDR1 reads MNHNY; CDR2 reads SVGAGI (reference sequence). Trimming took 6 bases from V and 8 from J; bases not matched to a gene: 11. The CDR3 runs 14 residues. This chain's CDR3 is CASSSGQGIVEAFF. The CDR3 DNA follows: TGTGCCAGCAGCTCCGGACAGGGTATAGTAGAAGCTTTCTTT.

In its sample, this clone was seen once. The chain carries TRBV28 and TRBJ2-1, with TRBD2 identical over 11 bases. Germline V lookup: CDR1 MDHEN, CDR2 SYDVKM. The length of the CDR3 is 13 residues. Germline trimming cut 5 bases from V and 15 bases from J; bases unmatched to any gene: 9. CDR3 region: CASSESSGLAGFF. CDR3 sequence (DNA): TGTGCCAGCAGTGAAAGCTCCGGACTAGCGGGGTTCTTC.

The CDR3 DNA reads as TGTGCCAGCAGCCCGGGAGGGGGAGGCTACACCTTC. This gives the protein CASSPGGGGYTF. The genes are TRBV5-8 and TRBJ1-2; weak D call: TRBD1 (6 bases). Trimming cost V 4 bases and J 8 bases, with 12 bases left between them. The CDR3 totals 12 residues. The germline V gene encodes CDR1 SGHTS and CDR2 YDEGEE.

The chain uses TRBV10-3 and TRBJ2-7; possibly TRBD1 for D (6 bases). This CDR3 contains 14 residues. Trimming shortened V by 4 bases and J by 3 bases, and 13 bases separated the two germline ends. The germline V gene has CDR1 ENHRY and CDR2 SYGVKD. The CDR3 sequence: CAISAGTQSYEQYF. The CDR3 coding sequence is TGTGCCATCAGTGCCGGGACACAAAGCTACGAGCAGTACTTC.

The V call is TRBV12-5, the J call TRBJ1-6; D not certain. Trimming took off 7 bases at V and 5 bases at J, with 9 bases between the two ends. Germline CDR1 and CDR2: LGHNT and FRNRAP. The CDR3 sequence is 13 residues long. The CDR3 DNA sequence: TGTGCTAGTGCCTCACAGCATAATTCACCCCTCCACTTT. Residues: CASASQHNSPLHF.

The V call is TRBV3-1 (or the pseudogene TRBV3-2), the J call TRBJ1-1, with D perhaps TRBD1 (6 bases). The CDR3 spans 17 residues. Germline V gene sequence: CDR1 LGHDT, CDR2 YNNKEL (reference sequence). The V gene lost 1 base and the J gene lost 7 bases, with 22 bases spanning the gap. The CDR3 nucleotides read TGTGCCAGCAGCCAAGGGGTAGCAGGGGCGGGTAAGGGTGAAGCTTTCTTT. Protein product: CASSQGVAGAGKGEAFF.

The chain joins TRBV6-5 to TRBJ1-1; 8 bases align to TRBD1. Germline CDR1 MNHEY, CDR2 SVGAGI. V was pared by 11 bases and J by 1 base, with 12 bases of the junction left unmatched. This CDR3 spans 15 amino acids. CDR3 protein: CACKPGGSGNTEAFF. In nucleotides, the CDR3 is TGTGCCTGCAAACCAGGGGGCTCAGGGAACACTGAAGCTTTCTTT.

The V call is TRBV9, the J call TRBJ1-2; D may be TRBD1 (5 bases). The CDR3 is 16 amino acids. Deletions cut 2 bases from V and 2 bases from J, with 16 bases between. Germline V gene sequence: CDR1 SGDLS, CDR2 YYNGEE. The CDR3 DNA is TGTGCCAGCAGCGTGGGAGGGGCACAGACAAACTATGGCTACACCTTC. It is translated as CASSVGGAQTNYGYTF.